Each of the 9 T cell receptor beta chains below was sequenced from the same sample in a study of T cells in women clearing cervical HPV infection. Profiled with immunoSEQ multiplex PCR; TCRdb holds only in-frame clones, not every one. In all, the sample yields about 19,000 clones. The sequenced sample was blood buffy coat. The receptors stem from a woman aged 18 to 75 with a cervical HPV16 infection that either progressed to CIN3+ or cleared (not recorded which).

A remark on this clone: The CDR3 end lies 3 residues beyond the end of the read and is filled in from the germline J gene. The chain carries TRBV27 and TRBJ2-7; 7 bases fit TRBD1. CDR3 length: 13 residues. Trimming at V came to 6 bases and at J to 6 bases, leaving 8 bases not matched to a gene. Per germline, CDR1 MNHEY and CDR2 SMNVEV (reference sequence). The CDR3 bases that were read are TGTGCCAGCAGAGGGACAGCCCCCTTCGAG. It is translated as CASRGTAPFE. Given in full, the CDR3 is CASRGTAPFEQYF.

About this clone itself: The read stops 3 residues short of the end of the CDR3; the missing end is completed from the germline J gene. This chain links TRBV6-1 with TRBJ2-2; D is possibly TRBD1 (6 bases). CDR1 and CDR2 from the germline V gene are MNHNS and SASEGT. CDR3 length: 15 amino acids. V gave up 4 bases and J gave up 0 bases, with 9 bases separating them. The DNA read from the CDR3 is TGTGCCAGCAGTGGGTGGACAGCGAACACCGGGGAG. Translated, it gives CASSGWTANTGE. The entire CDR3 is CASSGWTANTGELFF.

About this clone itself: Read sequence stops 3 residues before the CDR3 end, and the germline J gene provides the missing end. This chain links TRBV7-3 with TRBJ2-3; 9 bases line up with TRBD2. CDR1 is SGHTA, CDR2 FQGTGA, per germline. This CDR3 comprises 15 residues. The sequenced CDR3 bases are TGTGCCAGCAGCTTAAGCGGGGGGGCCCTTGAGACG. Translating it yields CASSLSGGALET. The full CDR3 protein reads CASSLSGGALETQYF.

Comment on this clone: Read coverage stops 3 residues before the CDR3 terminus; the germline J gene supplies the remainder. The chain couples TRBV5-4 to TRBJ2-7; 8 bases agree with TRBD1. The CDR3 loop spans 14 amino acids. Germline CDR1 and CDR2: SGHNT and YYREEE (reference sequence). V shed 4 bases and J 0 bases; nucleotides not matched to a gene: 3. CDR3 bases read: TGTGCCAGCAGCGCACAGGGGGACTCCTACGAG. This gives the protein CASSAQGDSYE. The entire CDR3 protein is CASSAQGDSYEQYF. Complete variable domain (other parts from reference TRBV5-4 and TRBJ2-7): ETGVTQSPTHLIKTRGQQVTLRCSSQSGHNTVSWYQQALGQGPQFIFQYYREEENGRGNFPPRFSGLQFPNYSSELNVNALELDDSALYLCASSAQGDSYEQYFGPGTRLTVT.

Comment on this clone: Sequencing ends 3 residues short of the CDR3 end; the germline J gene provides the rest. The chain joins TRBV29-1 to TRBJ1-2; maybe TRBD1 (6 bases). V lost 7 bases and J 3 bases, leaving 12 bases between the germline ends. Germline V gene data show CDR1 as SQVTM and CDR2 as ANQGSEA. The CDR3 covers 12 residues. The DNA read from the CDR3 is TGCAGCGCAGGGGTTATGGACTATGGC. It specifies CSAGVMDYG. The whole CDR3 protein is CSAGVMDYGYTF.

As concerns this clone: The CDR3 end lies 3 residues beyond the end of the read and is filled in from the germline J gene. The chain carries TRBV20-1 and TRBJ2-5; D could derive from TRBD1 or TRBD2 (5 bases each). In germline, CDR1 is DFQATT, CDR2 SNEGSKA (reference sequence). V lost 0 bases to trimming and J lost 4 bases, with 9 bases between them. The CDR3 has 13 amino acids. This CDR3 is CSARDPGRETQYF. CDR3 DNA (partial): TGCAGTGCTAGAGATCCAGGGAGAGAGACC.

Notes on this clone: The read ends 3 residues shy of where the CDR3 ends; the end is completed using the germline J gene. The chain employs TRBV19 and TRBJ2-4; TRBD1 is a possible D gene (6 bases). Looked up from germline, CDR1 is LNHDA and CDR2 is SQIVND (reference sequence). The CDR3 runs to 11 residues. Incomplete CDR3 DNA: TGTGCCAGTAGTATCAGAGGGGGT. Translation: CASSIRGG. The whole CDR3 is CASSIRGGQYF. Full variable domain (missing parts from reference TRBV19 and TRBJ2-4): DGGITQSPKYLFRKEGQNVTLSCEQNLNHDAMYWYRQDPGQGLRLIYYSQIVNDFQKGDIAEGYSVSREKKESFPLTVTSAQKNPTAFYLCASSIRGGQYFGAGTRLSVL.

Notes on this clone: The CDR3 end is not reached by the read, which stops 3 residues before it; the germline J gene fills it in. The V call is TRBV27, the J call TRBJ2-3, with D perhaps TRBD1 or TRBD2 (5 bases each). V shed 5 bases and J shed 6 bases, with 15 bases lying between them. The CDR3 contains 14 residues. Germline loops: CDR1 MNHEY, CDR2 SMNVEV (reference sequence). CDR3 bases read: TGTGCCAGCAGTGGAAACAGGAGGAGGGATACG. Amino acid sequence: CASSGNRRRDT. In full, the CDR3 is CASSGNRRRDTQYF.

Notes on this clone: The observed sequence ends 3 residues before the CDR3 terminus, with the missing tail filled in from the germline J gene. The rearrangement joins TRBV18 to TRBJ2-5; 9 bases match TRBD1. Germline assignment: CDR1 KGHSH and CDR2 LQKENI. V trimming: 1 base; J trimming: 1 base; junction bases outside the gene matches: 10. This CDR3 has 18 amino acids. CDR3 DNA (partial): TGTGCCAGCTCACCACAACCGGGGACAGGGATTGGCCAAGAGACC. Protein: CASSPQPGTGIGQET. The entire CDR3 protein is CASSPQPGTGIGQETQYF.